A single sample gave rise to the 25 T cell receptor beta chains below, sequenced in a study of shared clonotypes between healthy human individuals. Repertoires were generated with immunoSEQ multiplex PCR, while TCRdb's copy carries only in-frame clones and drops some. Among under 1,100,000 clones listed, about 74% were seen once. Sequenced material: memory CD4+ T cells sorted from blood. As for subset: CD45RA-negative fraction. The receptor set was obtained from a man aged 18 to 29 in good health.

This clone was seen once. V is TRBV7-8 and J is TRBJ2-5; a possible D gene is TRBD2 (6 bases). This CDR3 comprises 14 residues. V dropped 0 bases and J dropped 4 bases, with 9 bases sitting between them. The germline CDR1 and CDR2 sequences are SGHVS and FQNEAQ. The CDR3 is CASSLAGGGETQYF. The CDR3 DNA is TGTGCCAGCAGCTTAGCGGGAGGTGGAGAGACCCAGTACTTC.

V and J are TRBV28 and TRBJ1-2; possible D gene TRBD1, 6 bases. Germline V lookup: CDR1 MDHEN, CDR2 SYDVKM. V shed 5 bases and J shed 8 bases, with 15 bases lying between them. This CDR3 spans 13 amino acids. The CDR3 protein is CASSPPGASGYTF. The CDR3 DNA is TGTGCCAGCAGTCCCCCGGGGGCGTCCGGCTACACCTTC.

V and J are TRBV5-1 and TRBJ1-2; TRBD1 is a possible D gene (6 bases). The CDR3 contains 17 residues. The V end lost 5 bases, the J end lost 8 bases, and 28 bases lay between the germline ends. The germline CDR1 and CDR2 sequences are SGHRS and YFSETQ. The CDR3 reads CASRPTGTPTALKGYTF. The CDR3 DNA reads TGCGCCAGCAGACCTACCGGGACACCCACCGCCTTGAAGGGCTACACCTTC.

The DNA for the CDR3 is TGTGCCAGCAGTTCCCAGGGCCAAGAGACCCAGTACTTC. Translated: CASSSQGQETQYF. The chain uses TRBV6-5 and TRBJ2-5, with D perhaps TRBD1 (5 bases). Germline V gene sequence: CDR1 MNHEY, CDR2 SVGAGI. The V end lost 4 bases, the J end lost 1 base, and 7 bases lay between the germline ends. The CDR3 length is 13 residues.

The gene calls are TRBV6-1 and TRBJ1-5, with D tentatively TRBD1 (6 bases). The CDR3 totals 16 residues. Trimming pared 6 bases from V and 1 base from J, leaving 16 bases between. Germline-derived CDR1 and CDR2 are MNHNS and SASEGT. CDR3 region: CASSESGGRSNQPQHF. CDR3 in DNA: TGTGCCAGCAGCGAAAGTGGGGGGCGGAGCAATCAGCCCCAGCATTTT.

This clone was counted only a few times. The chain has TRBV10-3 and TRBJ1-4; D is undetermined. Germline V gene sequence: CDR1 ENHRY, CDR2 SYGVKD. The CDR3 length is 13 residues. V lost 10 bases, J lost 3 bases, and 12 bases lay in between. The CDR3 reads CATERAANEKLFF. As DNA, the CDR3 is TGTGCCACGGAAAGGGCAGCTAATGAAAAACTGTTTTTT.

This chain joins TRBV5-1 and TRBJ2-3, with 9 nucleotides matching TRBD1. Trimming took 3 bases from V and 4 from J; bases not matched to a gene: 3. The CDR3 is 14 residues long. The germline gives CDR1 SGHRS, CDR2 YFSETQ. This chain's CDR3 is CASSSDRGADTQYF. DNA of the CDR3: TGCGCCAGCAGCTCGGACAGGGGCGCAGATACGCAGTATTTT. Full variable domain (rest looked up from reference TRBV5-1 and TRBJ2-3): KAGVTQTPRYLIKTRGQQVTLSCSPISGHRSVSWYQQTPGQGLQFLFEYFSETQRNKGNFPGRFSGRQFSNSRSEMNVSTLELGDSALYLCASSSDRGADTQYFGPGTRLTVL.

The V call is TRBV6-6, the J call TRBJ2-1; D is uncertain. V was pared by 6 bases and J by 8 bases, with 5 bases between. The CDR3 extends over 10 amino acids. Germline CDR1 is MNHNY and CDR2 is SVGAGI (reference sequence). CDR3 in DNA: TGTGCCAGCAGGTTGCATGAGCAGTTCTTC. Encoded protein: CASRLHEQFF.

This chain connects TRBV6-8 to TRBJ2-5; D is uncertain. V was shortened by 0 bases and J by 0 bases, with 8 bases between the two germline ends. CDR1 and CDR2 from the germline V gene are MNHGY and SAAAGT. The CDR3 runs 15 residues. The CDR3 here is CASSYSARYQETQYF. The CDR3 DNA reads TGTGCCAGCAGTTACTCGGCCCGGTACCAAGAGACCCAGTACTTC.

This chain connects TRBV5-5 to TRBJ2-7; D is unclear. Trimming stripped 0 bases from V and 2 bases from J, with 9 bases between. The CDR3 runs 14 residues. The germline V gene encodes CDR1 SGHKS and CDR2 YYEKEE (reference sequence). The CDR3 loop reads CASSLAGQAYEQYF. DNA for the CDR3: TGTGCCAGCAGCTTGGCCGGGCAGGCCTACGAGCAGTACTTC.

This clone was found once. V and J are TRBV15 and TRBJ2-1; 7 bases match TRBD2. Trimming removed 0 bases from V and 4 bases from J; junction bases left unmatched: 0. Germline CDR1 and CDR2: LNHNV and YYDKDF (reference sequence). The length of the CDR3 is 14 residues. CDR3 loop: CATSREAGYNEQFF. In DNA form, the CDR3 reads TGTGCCACCAGCAGAGAAGCGGGGTACAATGAGCAGTTCTTC.

This clone appeared a few times. The chain combines TRBV5-1 with TRBJ2-3; tentatively, D is TRBD1 (5 bases). V was shortened by 2 bases and J by 6 bases, with 13 bases between the two germline ends. Germline lookup yields CDR1 SGHRS and CDR2 YFSETQ. The CDR3 covers 14 residues. CDR3 protein: CASSFQGPPDTQYF. The CDR3 nucleotides are TGCGCCAGCAGCTTCCAGGGCCCCCCGGATACGCAGTATTTT.

This clone was seen a few times. The chain has TRBV29-1 and TRBJ1-1; tentatively, D is TRBD1 (6 bases). There are 13 residues in the CDR3. V was pared by 8 bases and J by 0 bases, with 13 bases between. Germline V gives CDR1 SQVTM, CDR2 ANQGSEA. CDR3 in amino acids: CSTRGGLNTEAFF. CDR3 nucleotide sequence: TGCAGCACCAGGGGTGGGCTGAACACTGAAGCTTTCTTT.

This clone was counted between two and nine times. The CDR3 coding sequence is TGTGCCAGCATACCCTCGGCTAGCGCTGAGCAGTACTTC. Residues: CASIPSASAEQYF. V gene TRBV2 combines with J gene TRBJ2-7, with D perhaps TRBD2 (6 bases). The V end was cut by 7 bases, the J end by 7 bases, with 17 bases between. The CDR3 spans 13 residues. The germline CDR1 and CDR2 sequences are SNHLY and FYNNEI.

The chain couples TRBV27 to TRBJ1-5, with TRBD1 as a possible D gene (6 bases). The germline gives CDR1 MNHEY, CDR2 SMNVEV (reference sequence). Trimming removed 1 base from V and 4 bases from J, with 14 bases in between. The CDR3 covers 16 residues. CDR3 sequence: CASSLFGQTFNQPQHF. Written as DNA, the CDR3 is TGTGCCAGCAGTTTATTCGGACAGACTTTTAATCAGCCCCAGCATTTT.

This clone has just a few counts. The CDR3 DNA follows: TGTGCCAGCAGCCCGTTCGGCACCAATTCCCAAGAGACCCAGTACTTC. Protein sequence: CASSPFGTNSQETQYF. The chain employs TRBV7-3 and TRBJ2-5; D gene uncertain. Between the trimmed V and J ends, which lost 5 bases and 1 base, there was a span of 17 bases. Germline CDR1 is SGHTA and CDR2 is FQGTGA. The CDR3 spans 16 residues.

The chain links TRBV19 to TRBJ2-6; D unclear. The V gene's germline CDR1 is LNHDA and CDR2 SQIVND (reference sequence). The CDR3 contains 14 residues. V lost 7 bases to trimming and J lost 1 base, with 8 bases between them. CDR3 nucleotide sequence: TGTGCCAGTACAGGACCTTCTGGGGCCAACGTCCTGACTTTC. Translated, it gives CASTGPSGANVLTF.

The CDR3 reads CASSPPSPGPNEQFF. The CDR3 DNA reads TGTGCCAGCTCACCACCGAGTCCCGGACCGAATGAGCAGTTCTTC. The chain joins TRBV18 to TRBJ2-1, with D unresolved. The V and J ends lost 0 bases and 7 bases respectively, with 13 bases between them. CDR1 and CDR2 (germline): KGHSH, LQKENI. CDR3 size: 15 residues.

The V gene is TRBV10-1, the J gene TRBJ2-3, with D unresolved. The ends were cut back, 6 bases at V and 1 base at J, with 8 bases in the middle. The CDR3 is 13 amino acids. CDR1 is WNHNN, CDR2 SYGVQD, per germline (reference sequence). The CDR3 sequence is CASSYLRTDTQYF. The CDR3 nucleotides are TGCGCCAGCAGCTACTTGCGCACAGATACGCAGTATTTT.

The chain carries TRBV18 and TRBJ2-7, with 12 nucleotides matching TRBD1. From germline, CDR1 is KGHSH and CDR2 LQKENI. The CDR3 runs to 15 residues. The ends lost 6 bases at V and 3 bases at J; junction bases unmatched: 6. CDR3 coding DNA: TGTGCCAGCTCGCCCGGGACAGGGGGCCTCTACGAGCAGTACTTC. The encoded protein is CASSPGTGGLYEQYF.

The rearrangement links TRBV4-3 to TRBJ2-7; D perhaps matches TRBD2 (6 bases). The CDR3 spans 16 residues. Germline V CDR1 and CDR2: LGHNA, YSLEER. Deletions cut 0 bases from V and 2 bases from J, with 14 bases between. The CDR3 DNA reads TGCGCCAGCAGCCAAGAGCCCCTTAGCGGACCCTACGAGCAGTACTTC. Translation gives CASSQEPLSGPYEQYF.

As for this clone: This same CDR3 is encoded by further DNA sequences in the sample. This rearrangement joins TRBV11-2 to TRBJ2-7; D may correspond to TRBD1 or TRBD2 (6 bases each). Germline V gives CDR1 SGHAT, CDR2 FQNNGV. This CDR3 has 14 residues. V lost 3 bases and J 2 bases, leaving 11 bases between the germline ends. The CDR3: CASSLGAGTYEQYF. DNA for the CDR3: TGTGCCAGCAGCTTGGGGGCGGGGACCTACGAGCAGTACTTC. Looking up the rest from reference TRBV11-2 and TRBJ2-7 gives the full variable domain: EAGVAQSPRYKIIEKRQSVAFWCNPISGHATLYWYQQILGQGPKLLIQFQNNGVVDDSQLPKDRFSAERLKGVDSTLKIQPAKLEDSAVYLCASSLGAGTYEQYFGPGTRLTVT.

Points on this clone: Within the sample, other DNA sequences also encode this same CDR3. The genes are TRBV5-1 and TRBJ1-3; D gene unclear. V lost 2 bases to trimming and J lost 4 bases, with 4 bases between them. The length of the CDR3 is 12 residues. Germline loops: CDR1 SGHRS, CDR2 YFSETQ. CDR3 sequence: CASSLAGNTIYF. The DNA of the CDR3 is TGCGCCAGCAGCTTAGCGGGAAACACCATATATTTT.

This clone was counted a few times. The chain links TRBV10-3 to TRBJ2-2; 10 bases map to TRBD1. Germline loops: CDR1 ENHRY, CDR2 SYGVKD. The CDR3 contains 15 residues. Trimming at V came to 6 bases and at J to 5 bases, leaving 6 bases not matched to a gene. As DNA, the CDR3 is TGTGCCATCAGCCCGACAGGGGGCCGGACCGGGGAGCTGTTTTTT. Translated: CAISPTGGRTGELFF.

The J gene is TRBJ2-3, the V gene TRBV9; D perhaps matches TRBD2 (5 bases). The V and J ends lost 2 bases and 6 bases respectively, with 13 bases between them. From germline, CDR1 is SGDLS and CDR2 YYNGEE. This CDR3 has 14 residues. The CDR3 sequence: CASSVMGTGDTQYF. The CDR3 DNA reads TGTGCCAGCAGCGTTATGGGCACGGGGGATACGCAGTATTTT.